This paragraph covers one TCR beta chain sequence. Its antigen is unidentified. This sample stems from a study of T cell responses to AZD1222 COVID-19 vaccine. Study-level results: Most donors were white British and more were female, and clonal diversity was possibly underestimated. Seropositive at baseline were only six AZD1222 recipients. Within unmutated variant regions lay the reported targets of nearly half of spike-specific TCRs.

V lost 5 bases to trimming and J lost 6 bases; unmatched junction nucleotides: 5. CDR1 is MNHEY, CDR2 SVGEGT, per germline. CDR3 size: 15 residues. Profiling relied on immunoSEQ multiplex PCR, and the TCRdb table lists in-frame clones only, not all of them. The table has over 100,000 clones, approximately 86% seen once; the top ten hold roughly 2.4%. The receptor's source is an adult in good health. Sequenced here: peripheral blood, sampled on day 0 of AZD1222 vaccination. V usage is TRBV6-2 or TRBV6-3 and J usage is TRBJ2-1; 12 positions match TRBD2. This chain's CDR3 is CASSPGLAGPNEQFF. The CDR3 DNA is TGTGCCAGCAGTCCCGGACTAGCGGGGCCCAATGAGCAGTTCTTC.